This T cell receptor beta chain emerged from a study of CD8 T cells in Susac syndrome. Study conclusions and caveats: Regarding the TCR sequencing and HLA analysis, the study admitted that a relatively small number of individuals were involved.

The CDR3 is 12 residues long. In germline, CDR1 is DFQATT, CDR2 SNEGSKA (reference sequence). V gave up 7 bases and J gave up 2 bases, with 11 bases separating them. RNA in amounts of roughly 0.5 to 1 ug was reverse transcribed with random hexamers. Coverage of TCR beta CDR3 amplification by immunoSEQ multiplex PCR extended to 54 Vbeta and 13 Jbeta. TCRdb reprocessed the immunoSEQ multiplex PCR reads via MiXCR and lists one record per CDR3 protein. The sample comprises about 120,000 distinct CDR3 sequences, roughly 92% of which are singletons, and roughly 0.12% rests with the top ten. Healthy donors constituted the control group, matched for age and sex. The CD8+ and CD4+ T cells were negatively isolated, with the TEMRA cells enriched by FACS. A remark on this clonotype: Its specificity is unknown.

Sequencing was carried out using CD8+ T cells from PBMCs. The sequence came from a human donor in good health. V usage is TRBV20-1 and J usage is TRBJ1-1; no clear D. The CDR3 loop is CSVGHSNTEAFF. The CDR3 nucleotides are TGCAGTGTCGGGCATAGTAACACTGAAGCTTTCTTT.